This T cell receptor (beta chain) was recovered during a study of OX40 agonist ivuxolimab in advanced cancers. The ends lost 0 bases at V and 4 bases at J; junction bases unmatched: 7. CDR3 length equals 16 residues. CDR1 is LGHNA, CDR2 YSLEER, per germline. The repertoire was sequenced with immunoSEQ multiplex PCR; TCRdb's copy has only in-frame clones and lacks some. This table holds roughly 80,000 clones, over 85% found once. In this sample, this clone turned up once. The V and J genes are TRBV4-3 and TRBJ2-7, with 9 positions matching TRBD2. This TCR was sampled from an adult with an advanced solid tumor such as melanoma, head and neck, liver or kidney cancer. The material was CD4+ or CD8+ T cells sorted from blood, obtained in a trial of the OX40 agonist ivuxolimab. The CDR3 nucleotides are TGCGCCAGCAGCCAAGATCCGGCTAGCGGGGTTTACGAGCAGTACTTC. Translation: CASSQDPASGVYEQYF.